A single TCR beta chain is shown here with its context. What it recognizes is unknown. The CDR3 consists of 14 residues. The germline V gene encodes CDR1 MGHRA and CDR2 YSYEKL. V was cut by 3 bases and J by 4 bases, with 12 bases left in between. The data stem from a study of cytomegalovirus exposure and HLA in healthy donors. The overall study: Roughly 180 million T cells yielded 100 million to 130 million unique TCR beta sequences, as an earlier analysis found. Broader study findings: More clonal expansion characterized HLA-associated TCR beta chains than equally common others in a later analysis. A later analysis revealed that TCR association rates differed between HLA loci, peaking at DRB1 and bottoming out at HLA-C.

Both 60 Vbeta primers and 13 Jbeta primers went into the PCR. Profiling relied on immunoSEQ multiplex PCR, and the TCRdb table lists in-frame clones only, not all of them. The sample has just under 95,000 clones, over 70% seen once. Input material: PBMCs. The chain employs TRBV4-1 and TRBJ1-2; D may be TRBD1 (6 bases). This clonotype was sampled from a girl aged 2 to 9 in good health and CMV-seropositive. The CDR3 region is CASSHGDKLYGYTF. CDR3 in DNA: TGCGCCAGCAGCCACGGGGACAAGCTCTATGGCTACACCTTC.